This TCR beta chain was observed in a study of CD8 T cells in ankylosing spondylitis. The V and J ends lost 5 bases and 0 bases, in that order; junction bases with no gene match: 3. This CDR3 spans 14 amino acids. CDR1 and CDR2 from the germline V gene are SGHVS and FQNEAQ. This clonotype has a count of ten or more. TCRdb recomputed calls from the 5' RACE reads with MiXCR, one row per CDR3 protein. The data contain 200,000 to 250,000 distinct CDR3 sequences, 7% to 10% of them singletons. Sample: blood, either unsorted or a sorted T cell fraction (not recorded which). This sequence originates from a female donor with ankylosing spondylitis or in good health (not recorded which). The genes are TRBV7-8 and TRBJ1-1; 7 bases match TRBD1. CDR3 loop: CASSPRGMNTEAFF. The CDR3 DNA reads as TGTGCCAGCAGCCCCAGGGGGATGAACACTGAAGCTTTCTTT.